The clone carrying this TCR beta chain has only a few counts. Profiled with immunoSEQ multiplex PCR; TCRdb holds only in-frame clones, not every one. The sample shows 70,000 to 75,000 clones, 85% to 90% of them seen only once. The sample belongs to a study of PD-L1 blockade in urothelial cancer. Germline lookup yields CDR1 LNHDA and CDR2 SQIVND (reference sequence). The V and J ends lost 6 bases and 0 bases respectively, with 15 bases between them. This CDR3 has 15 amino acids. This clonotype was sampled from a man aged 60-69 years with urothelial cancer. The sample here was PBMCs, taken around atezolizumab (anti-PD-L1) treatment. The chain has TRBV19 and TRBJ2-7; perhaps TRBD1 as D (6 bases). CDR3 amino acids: CASSHLDRPSYEQYF. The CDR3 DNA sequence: TGTGCCAGTAGCCATCTAGACAGGCCCTCCTACGAGCAGTACTTC. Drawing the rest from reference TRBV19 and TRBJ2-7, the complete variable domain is DGGITQSPKYLFRKEGQNVTLSCEQNLNHDAMYWYRQDPGQGLRLIYYSQIVNDFQKGDIAEGYSVSREKKESFPLTVTSAQKNPTAFYLCASSHLDRPSYEQYFGPGTRLTVT.